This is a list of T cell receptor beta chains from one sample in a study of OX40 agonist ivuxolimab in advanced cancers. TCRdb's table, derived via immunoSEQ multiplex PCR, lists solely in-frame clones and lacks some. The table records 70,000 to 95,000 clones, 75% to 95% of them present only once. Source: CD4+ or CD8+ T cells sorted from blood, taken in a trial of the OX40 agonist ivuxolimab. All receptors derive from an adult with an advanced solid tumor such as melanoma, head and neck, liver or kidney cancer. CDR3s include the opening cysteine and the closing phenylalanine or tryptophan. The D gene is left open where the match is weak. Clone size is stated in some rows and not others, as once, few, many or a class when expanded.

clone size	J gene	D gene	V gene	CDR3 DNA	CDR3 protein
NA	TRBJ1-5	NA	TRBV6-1	TGTGCCAGCAGCAGGGTTAGCAATCAGCCCCAGCATTTT	CASSRVSNQPQHF
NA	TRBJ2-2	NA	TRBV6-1	TGTGCCAGCACTCGAAGGGGATACACCGGGGAGCTGTTTTTT	CASTRRGYTGELFF
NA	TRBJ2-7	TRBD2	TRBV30	TGTGCCTGGAGTGCGGGACTAGCGGGCTACGAGCAGTACTTC	CAWSAGLAGYEQYF
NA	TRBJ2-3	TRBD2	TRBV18	TGTGCCAGCTCACCGTTAGCGGGAGGGAGCACAGATACGCAGTATTTT	CASSPLAGGSTDTQYF
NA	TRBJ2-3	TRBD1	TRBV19	TGTGCCAGTAGCTTCCTTGGACAGGGAAAGGCCCCAGATACGCAGTATTTT	CASSFLGQGKAPDTQYF
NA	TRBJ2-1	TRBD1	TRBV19	TGTGCCAGTAGTATAGGGGGACAGGGATACTACAATGAGCAGTTCTTC	CASSIGGQGYYNEQFF
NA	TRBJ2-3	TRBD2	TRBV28	TGTGCCAGCGGGGCGACTAGCGGCCTTAGCACAGATACGCAGTATTTT	CASGATSGLSTDTQYF
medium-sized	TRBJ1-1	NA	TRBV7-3	TGTGCCAGCAGCTTAGGGGGACCGAGCACTGAAGCTTTCTTT	CASSLGGPSTEAFF
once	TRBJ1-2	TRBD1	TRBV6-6	TGTGCCAGCAGTTACGCAGGGGGCGCCTTCGATGGCTACACCTTC	CASSYAGGAFDGYTF
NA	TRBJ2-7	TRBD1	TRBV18	TGTGCCAGCTCACCCCAGACAGGGGGTACGTCCTACGAGCAGTACTTC	CASSPQTGGTSYEQYF